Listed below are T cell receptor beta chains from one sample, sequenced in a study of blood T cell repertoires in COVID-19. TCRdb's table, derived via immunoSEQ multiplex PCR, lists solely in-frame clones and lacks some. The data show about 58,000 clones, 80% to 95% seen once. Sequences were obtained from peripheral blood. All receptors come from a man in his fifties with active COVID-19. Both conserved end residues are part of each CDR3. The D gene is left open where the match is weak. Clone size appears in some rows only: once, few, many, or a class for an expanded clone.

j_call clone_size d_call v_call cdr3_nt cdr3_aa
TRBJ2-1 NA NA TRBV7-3 TGTGCCAGCAGCCTTACTTCGAGCTCCTACAATGAGCAGTTCTTC CASSLTSSSYNEQFF
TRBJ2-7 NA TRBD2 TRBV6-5 TGTGCCAGCACCCCGGGGGCGGGAGGCTACGAGCAGTACTTC CASTPGAGGYEQYF
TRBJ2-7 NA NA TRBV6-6 TGTGCCAGCAGCCGGGCTGGAGGCTACGAGCAGTACTTC CASSRAGGYEQYF
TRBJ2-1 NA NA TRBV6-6 TGTGCCAGCAGTTACTCAGGGGGCTCCTACAATGAGCAGTTCTTC CASSYSGGSYNEQFF
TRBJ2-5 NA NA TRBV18 TGTGCCAGCTCACCGGACAGCCAAGAGACCCAGTACTTC CASSPDSQETQYF
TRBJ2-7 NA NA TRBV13 TGTGCCAGCAGCTATACGACTAGTCTCAACGAGCAGTACTTC CASSYTTSLNEQYF
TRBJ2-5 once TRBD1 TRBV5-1 TGCGCCAGCAGCCTCTCCGGGACAGGTATAGAGACCCAGTACTTC CASSLSGTGIETQYF
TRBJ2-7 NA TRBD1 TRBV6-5 TGTGCCAGCAGTAGAGTGACAGGGCGGTACGAGCAGTACTTC CASSRVTGRYEQYF
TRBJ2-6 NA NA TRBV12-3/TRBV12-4 TGTGCCAGCAGTTTGATCGAGGGTGACGTCCTGACTTTC CASSLIEGDVLTF
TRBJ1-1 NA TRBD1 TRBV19 TGTGCCAGTAGGGCTGACAGGGTGGAGAACACTGAAGCTTTCTTT CASRADRVENTEAFF
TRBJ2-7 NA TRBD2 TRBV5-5 TGTGCCAGCAGCCTGGACCTAGCGGGTGGCTCTTTTCGGGAGCAGTACTTC CASSLDLAGGSFREQYF
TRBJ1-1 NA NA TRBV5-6 TGTGCCAGCAGCTTGTTTGGGGGGAGCACTGAAGCTTTCTTT CASSLFGGSTEAFF
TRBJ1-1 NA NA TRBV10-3 TGTGCCATCAGTCACATGAACACTGAAGCTTTCTTT CAISHMNTEAFF
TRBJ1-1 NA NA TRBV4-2 TGTGCCAGCAGCCCCTCGTCGACGGGGGAAGCTTTCTTT CASSPSSTGEAFF
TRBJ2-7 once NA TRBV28 TGTGCCAGCAGCCCCTCCTGGCCCGCGGAATACGAGCAGTACTTC CASSPSWPAEYEQYF
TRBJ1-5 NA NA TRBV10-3 TGTGCCACCTCTGGGCCGAATCAGCCCCAGCATTTT CATSGPNQPQHF
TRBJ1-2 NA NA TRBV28 TGTGCCAGCAGTTTGGCGGGGGTTTTTTACGGCTACACCTTC CASSLAGVFYGYTF
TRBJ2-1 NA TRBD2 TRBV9 TGTGCCAGCAGCATTAGCGGGAGGGGCTCCTACAATGAGCAGTTCTTC CASSISGRGSYNEQFF
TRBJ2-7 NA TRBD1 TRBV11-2 TGTGCCAGCAGCCCCATCCCGGGACAGGTCTACGAGCAGTACTTC CASSPIPGQVYEQYF
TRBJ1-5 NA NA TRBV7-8 TGTGCCAGCAGCTTAGCGCGGGGGGGTATTGGCTTAAATCAGCCCCAGCATTTT CASSLARGGIGLNQPQHF
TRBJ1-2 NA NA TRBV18 TGTGCCAGCAAAGAAACAGGGCGGGCTGGCTACACCTTC CASKETGRAGYTF
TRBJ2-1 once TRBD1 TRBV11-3 TGTGCCAGCAGCTCGGACAGGAGCTCCTACAATGAGCAGTTCTTC CASSSDRSSYNEQFF
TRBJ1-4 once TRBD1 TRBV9 TGTGCCAGCAGCGTGGGACAGGGGGCAACTAATGAAAAACTGTTTTTT CASSVGQGATNEKLFF
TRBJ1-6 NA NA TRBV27 TGTGCCAGCAGCCTCGCTTCACCGGGGGGTAATTCACCCCTCCACTTT CASSLASPGGNSPLHF
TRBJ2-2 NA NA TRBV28 TGTGCCAGCAGCCCACCCGGGCCAGGGACCGGGGAGCTGTTTTTT CASSPPGPGTGELFF
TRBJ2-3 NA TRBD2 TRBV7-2 TGTGCCAGCAGCCCCCGCCGTACCAGCGGGGGGACAAGCACAGATACGCAGTATTTT CASSPRRTSGGTSTDTQYF